The present T cell receptor beta chain was sequenced within a study of blood T cell repertoires in COVID-19. Methods used by the authors: Amplification of reference gene primers was used by the study to estimate nucleated cell counts. The protocol was immunoSEQ multiplex PCR, while the TCRdb copy is restricted to in-frame clones and leaves out a portion. Clone size and V and J calls were adopted from that table, with D and trimming inferred from the DNA. This table holds about 53,000 clones, about 91% found once. V dropped 5 bases and J dropped 9; count of bases not matched to a gene: 7. In germline, CDR1 is SGHTA, CDR2 FQGTGA. CDR3 length equals 13 residues.

The sequencing sample was made of peripheral blood. The sequence came from a man in his sixties with active COVID-19. The chain joins TRBV7-3 to TRBJ2-1; TRBD2 matches at 7 bases. CDR3 bases: TGTGCCAGCAGCAAGACTGGGGAGGGTGAGCAGTTCTTC. This translates into CASSKTGEGEQFF.